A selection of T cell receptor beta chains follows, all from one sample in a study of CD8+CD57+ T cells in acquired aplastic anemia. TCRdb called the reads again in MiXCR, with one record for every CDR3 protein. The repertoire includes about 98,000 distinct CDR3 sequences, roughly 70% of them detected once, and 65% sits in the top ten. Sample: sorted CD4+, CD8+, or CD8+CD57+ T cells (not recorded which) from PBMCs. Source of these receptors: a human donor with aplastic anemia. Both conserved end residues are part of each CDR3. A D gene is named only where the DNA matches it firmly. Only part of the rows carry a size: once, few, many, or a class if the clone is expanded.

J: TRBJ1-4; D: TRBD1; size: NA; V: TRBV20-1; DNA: TGCAGTGCTAACGACGGACAGGGCTATAGTGAAAAACTGTTTTTT; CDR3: CSANDGQGYSEKLFF
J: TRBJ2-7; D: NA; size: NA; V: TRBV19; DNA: TGTGCCACCGAGGGGGCCTACGAGCAGTACTTC; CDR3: CATEGAYEQYF
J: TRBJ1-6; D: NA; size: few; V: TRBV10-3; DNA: TGTGCCATCGGCCCGGGTTCTAGTTCACCCCTCCACTTT; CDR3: CAIGPGSSSPLHF
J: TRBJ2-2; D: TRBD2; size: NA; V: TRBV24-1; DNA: TGTGCCACCAGTCCTCCCCCTCCGGGAGGAGACACCGGGGAGCTGTTTTTT; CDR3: CATSPPPPGGDTGELFF
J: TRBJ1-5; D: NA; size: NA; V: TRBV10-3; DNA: TGTGCCATCGGAGATAATAGCAATCAGCCCCAGCATTTT; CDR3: CAIGDNSNQPQHF
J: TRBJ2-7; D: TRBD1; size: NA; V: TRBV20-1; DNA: TGCAGTGCTAGAGGCGGACAGGTCAGGGCCTACGAGCAGTACTTC; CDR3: CSARGGQVRAYEQYF
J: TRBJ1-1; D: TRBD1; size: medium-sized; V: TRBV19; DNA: TGTGCCAGTAGTATTGGGGGGGGACAGACGGCTTTCTTT; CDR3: CASSIGGGQTAFF
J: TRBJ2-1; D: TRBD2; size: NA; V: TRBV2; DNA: TGTGCCAGCAGTGGGACTAGCGGAGACAATGAGCAGTTCTTC; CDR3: CASSGTSGDNEQFF
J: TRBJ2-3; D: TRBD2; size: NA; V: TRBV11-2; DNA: TGTGCCAGCCTATATAGCGGGACCTGCACAGATACGCAGTATTTT; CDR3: CASLYSGTCTDTQYF
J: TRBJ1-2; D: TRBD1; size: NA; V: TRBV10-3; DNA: TGTGCCATCAGTGAGGTTCGGACAGGGGGCCGTAGGTATGGCTACACCTTC; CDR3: CAISEVRTGGRRYGYTF
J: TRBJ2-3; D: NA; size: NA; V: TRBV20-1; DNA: TGCAGTGCTAGTCAAAGGGTCACAGATACGCAGTATTTT; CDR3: CSASQRVTDTQYF
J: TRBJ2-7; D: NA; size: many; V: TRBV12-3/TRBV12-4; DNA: TGTGCCAGCAGTTTTCCCCCGGAGATTTACGAGCAGTACTTC; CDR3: CASSFPPEIYEQYF
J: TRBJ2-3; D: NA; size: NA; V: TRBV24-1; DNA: TGTGCCACCAGTGCCCGGCCGGGGCGGGTTGGCGCAGATACGCAGTATTTT; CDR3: CATSARPGRVGADTQYF
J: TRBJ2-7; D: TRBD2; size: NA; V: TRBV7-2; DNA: TGTGCCAGCAGCTCTAGCGGGGGGCCCCTCTACGAGCAGTACTTC; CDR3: CASSSSGGPLYEQYF
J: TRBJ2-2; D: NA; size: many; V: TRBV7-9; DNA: TGTGCCAGCAGCCCCGGACAGAGCAAGAACACCGGGGAGCTGTTTTTT; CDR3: CASSPGQSKNTGELFF
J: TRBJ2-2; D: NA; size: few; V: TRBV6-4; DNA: TGTGCCAGCAGCGACGGCGACACCGGGGAGCTGTTTTTT; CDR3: CASSDGDTGELFF
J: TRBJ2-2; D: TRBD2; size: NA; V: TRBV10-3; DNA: TGTGCCATCAGGGGACTAGCGGGTGACACCGGGGAGCTGTTTTTT; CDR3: CAIRGLAGDTGELFF
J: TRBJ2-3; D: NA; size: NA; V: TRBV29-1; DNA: TGCAGCGTTGTTTCTGGTTTAAGGACAGATACGCAGTATTTT; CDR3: CSVVSGLRTDTQYF
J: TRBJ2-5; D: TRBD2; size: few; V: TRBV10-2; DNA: TGCGCCAGCAGTAAGTCTAGCGGGAAAGAGACCCAGTACTTC; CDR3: CASSKSSGKETQYF
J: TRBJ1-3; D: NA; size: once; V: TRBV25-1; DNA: TGTGCCAGCAGTGCCATGAGCTCTGGAAACACCATATATTTT; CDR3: CASSAMSSGNTIYF
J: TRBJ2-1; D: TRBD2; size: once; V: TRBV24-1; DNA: TGTGCCACCAGTGGTCTTGGGACTAGCGAGTACAATGAGCAGTTCTTC; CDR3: CATSGLGTSEYNEQFF
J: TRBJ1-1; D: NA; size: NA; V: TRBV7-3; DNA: TGTGCCAGCAGCTTAAGACCGACAGCTGAAGCTTTCTTT; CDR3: CASSLRPTAEAFF
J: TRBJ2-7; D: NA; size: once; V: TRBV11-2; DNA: TGTGCCAGCAGCTTAATAGTAGGGGGGACCTCCTACGAGCAGTACTTC; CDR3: CASSLIVGGTSYEQYF
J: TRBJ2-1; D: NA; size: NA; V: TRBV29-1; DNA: TGCAGCACCGATGAGCAGTTCTTC; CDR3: CSTDEQFF
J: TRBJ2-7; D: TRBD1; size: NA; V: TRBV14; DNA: TGTGCCAGCAGCCAAGTCGACAGGGGGGTCGAGCAGTACTTC; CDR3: CASSQVDRGVEQYF
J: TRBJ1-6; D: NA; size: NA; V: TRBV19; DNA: TGTGCCAGTAGTCTCCGACAGGCCTCCTATAATTCACCCCTCCACTTT; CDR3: CASSLRQASYNSPLHF
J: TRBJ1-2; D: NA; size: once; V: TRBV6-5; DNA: TGTGCCAGCAGTTACGGGGACGGAAGTAGGGCTCGGTCCTTC; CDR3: CASSYGDGSRARSF
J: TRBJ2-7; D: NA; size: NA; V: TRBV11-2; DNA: TGTGCCAGCAGCTTAGAGCCCCAGAGCTCCTACGAGCAGTACTTC; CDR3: CASSLEPQSSYEQYF
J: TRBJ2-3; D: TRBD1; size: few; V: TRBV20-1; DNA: TGCAGTGCTAGGAAGGGACAGGGGGACACAGATACGCAGTATTTT; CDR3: CSARKGQGDTDTQYF
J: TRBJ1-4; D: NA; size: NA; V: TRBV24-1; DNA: TGTGCCACCAGTGATTCAGAAGAAAAACTGTTTTTT; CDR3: CATSDSEEKLFF
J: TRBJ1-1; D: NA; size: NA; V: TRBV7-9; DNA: TGTGCCAGCAGCTTAGCCCCGGTGCTCAACACTGAAGCTTTCTTT; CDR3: CASSLAPVLNTEAFF
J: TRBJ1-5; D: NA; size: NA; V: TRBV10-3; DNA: TGTGCCATCAGTGAAAGAGGGGTCAATCAGCCCCAGCGTTTT; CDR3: CAISERGVNQPQRF
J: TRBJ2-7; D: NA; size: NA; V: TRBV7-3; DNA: TGTGCCAGCAGCGCGATGAACTCCTACGAGCAGTACTTC; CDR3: CASSAMNSYEQYF
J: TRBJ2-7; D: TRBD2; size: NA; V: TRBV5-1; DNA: TGCGCCAGCGGCCCCTCGACTAGCGGCTACGAGCAGTACTTC; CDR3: CASGPSTSGYEQYF
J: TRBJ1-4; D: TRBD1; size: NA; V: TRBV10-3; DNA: TGTGCCATCAGTGATCCAGGGGGTGTTGAAAAACTGTTTTTT; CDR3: CAISDPGGVEKLFF
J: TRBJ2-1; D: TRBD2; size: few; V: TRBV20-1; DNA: TGCAGTGCTAGAGCCGGCGGGAGCTCCTACAATGAGCAGTTCTTC; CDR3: CSARAGGSSYNEQFF
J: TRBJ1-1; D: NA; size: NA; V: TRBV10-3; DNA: TGTGCCATCAGTGAGTCGACGGGTTCAGGAGAAGCTTTCTTT; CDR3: CAISESTGSGEAFF
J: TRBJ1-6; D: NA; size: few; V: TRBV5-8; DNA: TGTGCCAGCAGCTTAGGTCGGAATTCACCCCTCCACTTT; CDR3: CASSLGRNSPLHF
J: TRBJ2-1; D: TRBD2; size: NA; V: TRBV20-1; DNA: TGCAGTGCTAGAGAGGTGGGAGGGAACAATGAGCAGTTCTTC; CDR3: CSAREVGGNNEQFF
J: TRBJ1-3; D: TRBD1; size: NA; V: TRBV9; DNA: TGTGCCAGCAGCGCACAGGGGGGCAGTGGAAACACCATATATTTT; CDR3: CASSAQGGSGNTIYF
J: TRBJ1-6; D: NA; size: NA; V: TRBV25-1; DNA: TGTGCCAGCAGAGGACGGACCCAGCCCCCGAATTCACCCCTCCACTTT; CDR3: CASRGRTQPPNSPLHF
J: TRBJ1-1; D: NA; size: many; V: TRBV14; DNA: TGTGCCAGCAGCCAAGAGGAGGGGCTCAAGGCTTTCTTT; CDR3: CASSQEEGLKAFF
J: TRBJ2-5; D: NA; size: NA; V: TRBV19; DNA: TGTGCCAGCCAACCACAAGGGGTGGTGGGGGAGACCCAGTACTTC; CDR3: CASQPQGVVGETQYF
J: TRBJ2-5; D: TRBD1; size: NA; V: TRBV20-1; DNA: TGCAGTGCTAGTCGAGCAGGGGGAGAGACCCAGTACTTC; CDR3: CSASRAGGETQYF
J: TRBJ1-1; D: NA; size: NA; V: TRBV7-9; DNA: TGTGCCAGCAGCTCCCCTCTCACTGAAGCTTTCTTT; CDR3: CASSSPLTEAFF
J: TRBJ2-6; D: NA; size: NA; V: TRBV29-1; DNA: TGCAGCGTTCGGAGCCCTGGGGCCAACGTCCTGACTTTC; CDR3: CSVRSPGANVLTF
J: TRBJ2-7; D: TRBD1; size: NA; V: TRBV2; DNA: TGTGCCAGCAGCCCGGACAGGGACTGGTCCGAGCAGTACTTC; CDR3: CASSPDRDWSEQYF
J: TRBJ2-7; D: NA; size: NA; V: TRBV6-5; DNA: TGTGCCAGCAGTTACTCTACGGGGAAGCAGTACTTC; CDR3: CASSYSTGKQYF
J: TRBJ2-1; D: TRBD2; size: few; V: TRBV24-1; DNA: TGTGCCACCAGTGGCGGAGGGACTAGCGGGAGAGACAATGAGCAGTTCTTC; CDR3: CATSGGGTSGRDNEQFF
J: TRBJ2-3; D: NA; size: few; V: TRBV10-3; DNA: TGTGCCACCCAGACCGGGACCCTCGGGACAGATACGCAGTATTTT; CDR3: CATQTGTLGTDTQYF
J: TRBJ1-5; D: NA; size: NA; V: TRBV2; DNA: TGTGCCAGCAGTGAAAATCAGGGGAGCCAGCCCCAGCATTTT; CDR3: CASSENQGSQPQHF
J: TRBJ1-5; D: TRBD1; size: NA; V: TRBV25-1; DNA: TGTGCCAGCAGTGATTCCGGGACAGGGACTCTCGGGAGCAATCAGCCCCAGCATTTT; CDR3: CASSDSGTGTLGSNQPQHF
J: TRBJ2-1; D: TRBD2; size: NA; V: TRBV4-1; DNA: TGTGCCAGCAGCCAAGATACTAGCGGGACCTACAATGAGCAGTTCTTC; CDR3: CASSQDTSGTYNEQFF
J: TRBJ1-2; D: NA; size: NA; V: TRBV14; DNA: TGTGCCAGCAGCCAATCAGGATCCTTAGGTGCTGGCTACACCTTC; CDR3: CASSQSGSLGAGYTF
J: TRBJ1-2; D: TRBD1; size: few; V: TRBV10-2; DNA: TGCGCCAGCAGTGAAGGGACAGGGACCTATGGCTACACCTTC; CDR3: CASSEGTGTYGYTF